This T cell receptor beta chain was sequenced for a study of shared clonotypes between healthy human individuals. Study at large: Researchers assigned three CD4 naive, three CD4 memory, two CD8 naive and one CD8 memory plate to each donor. Regarding the study as a whole: The generation probabilities recorded for non-shared clonotypes fell below those of clonotypes shared by all four donors.

Running of the assay took place at deep level. Sequencing was performed with immunoSEQ multiplex PCR; in TCRdb, only in-frame clones are kept and a portion is missing. There are 300,000 to 400,000 clones in the sample; roughly 70% occur only once, and around 9.3% lies in the top ten. Trimming cost V 0 bases and J 3 bases; bases outside gene matches: 5. The length of the CDR3 is 16 residues. Germline V CDR1 and CDR2: SGHVS, FNYEAQ. Points on this clone: Its antigen remains unidentified.

The clonotype comes from a man aged 25-40 years in good health. Specimen: memory CD4+ T cells sorted from blood. Subset specified: CD45RA-negative fraction. The chain recombines TRBV7-6 with TRBJ2-1; TRBD2 aligns across 7 bases. CDR3 in amino acids: CASSLASSGHYNEQFF. The CDR3 DNA sequence: TGTGCCAGCAGCTTAGCGTCTAGCGGCCACTACAATGAGCAGTTCTTC.